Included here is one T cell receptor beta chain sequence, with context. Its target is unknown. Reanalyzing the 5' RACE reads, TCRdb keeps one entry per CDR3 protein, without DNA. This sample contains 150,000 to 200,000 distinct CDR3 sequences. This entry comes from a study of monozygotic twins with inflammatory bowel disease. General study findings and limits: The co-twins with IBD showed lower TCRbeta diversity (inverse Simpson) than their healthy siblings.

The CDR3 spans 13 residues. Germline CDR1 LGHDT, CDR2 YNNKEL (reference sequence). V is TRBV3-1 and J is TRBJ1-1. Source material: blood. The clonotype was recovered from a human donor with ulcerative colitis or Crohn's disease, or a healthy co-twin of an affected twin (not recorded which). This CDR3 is CASSQGMDTEAFF.